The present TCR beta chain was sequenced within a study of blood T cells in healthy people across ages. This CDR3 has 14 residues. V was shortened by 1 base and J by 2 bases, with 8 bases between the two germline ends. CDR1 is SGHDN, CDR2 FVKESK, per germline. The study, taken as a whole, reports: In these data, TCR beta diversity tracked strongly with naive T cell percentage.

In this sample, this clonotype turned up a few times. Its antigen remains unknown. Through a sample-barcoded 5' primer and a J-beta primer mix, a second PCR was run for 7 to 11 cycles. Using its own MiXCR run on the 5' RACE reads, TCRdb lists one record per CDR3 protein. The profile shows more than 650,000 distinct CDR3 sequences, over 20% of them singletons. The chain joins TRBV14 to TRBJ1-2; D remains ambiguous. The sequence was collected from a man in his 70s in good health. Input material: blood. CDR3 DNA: TGTGCCAGCAGCCAAGTACCATTCAACTATGGCTACACCTTC. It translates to CASSQVPFNYGYTF.